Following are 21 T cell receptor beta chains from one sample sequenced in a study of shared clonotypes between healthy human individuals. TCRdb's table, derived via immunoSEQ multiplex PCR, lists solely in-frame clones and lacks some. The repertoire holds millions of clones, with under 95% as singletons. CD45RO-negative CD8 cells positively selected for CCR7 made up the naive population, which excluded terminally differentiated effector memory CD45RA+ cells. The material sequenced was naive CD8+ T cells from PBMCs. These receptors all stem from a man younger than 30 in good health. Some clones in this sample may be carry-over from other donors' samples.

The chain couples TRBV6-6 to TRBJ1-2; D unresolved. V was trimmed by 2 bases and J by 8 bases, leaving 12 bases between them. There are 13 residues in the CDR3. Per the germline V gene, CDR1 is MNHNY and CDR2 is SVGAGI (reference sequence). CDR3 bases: TGTGCCAGCAGTTACCACCTAGGAGACGGCTACACCTTC. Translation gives CASSYHLGDGYTF.

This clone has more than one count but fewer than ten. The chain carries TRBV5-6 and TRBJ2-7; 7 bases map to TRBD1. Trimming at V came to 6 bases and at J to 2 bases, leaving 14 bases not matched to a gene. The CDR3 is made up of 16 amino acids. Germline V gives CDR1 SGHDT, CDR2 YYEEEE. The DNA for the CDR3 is TGTGCCAGCACCCACTTCAGGACAGGCACCACCTACGAGCAGTACTTC. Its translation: CASTHFRTGTTYEQYF.

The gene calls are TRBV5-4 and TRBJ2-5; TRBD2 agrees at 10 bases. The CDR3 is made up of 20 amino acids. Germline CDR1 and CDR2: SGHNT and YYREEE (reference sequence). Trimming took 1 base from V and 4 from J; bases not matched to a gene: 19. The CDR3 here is CASSLIGLAGVWGSGETQYF. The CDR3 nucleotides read TGTGCCAGCAGCTTGATCGGTCTAGCGGGAGTCTGGGGAAGTGGAGAGACCCAGTACTTC. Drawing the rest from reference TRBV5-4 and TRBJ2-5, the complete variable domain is ETGVTQSPTHLIKTRGQQVTLRCSSQSGHNTVSWYQQALGQGPQFIFQYYREEENGRGNFPPRFSGLQFPNYSSELNVNALELDDSALYLCASSLIGLAGVWGSGETQYFGPGTRLLVL.

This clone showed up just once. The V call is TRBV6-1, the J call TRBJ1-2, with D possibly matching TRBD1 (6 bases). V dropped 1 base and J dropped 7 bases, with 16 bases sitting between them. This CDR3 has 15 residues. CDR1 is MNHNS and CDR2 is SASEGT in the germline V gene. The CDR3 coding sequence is TGTGCCAGCAGTGAAGATTGGACAGTTGCTGTTGGCTACACCTTC. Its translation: CASSEDWTVAVGYTF.

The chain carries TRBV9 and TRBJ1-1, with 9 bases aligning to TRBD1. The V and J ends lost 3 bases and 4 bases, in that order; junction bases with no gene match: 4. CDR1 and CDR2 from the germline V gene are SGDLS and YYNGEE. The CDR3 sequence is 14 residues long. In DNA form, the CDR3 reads TGTGCCAGCAGCGAACAGGGGGCTGGCACTGAAGCTTTCTTT. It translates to CASSEQGAGTEAFF.

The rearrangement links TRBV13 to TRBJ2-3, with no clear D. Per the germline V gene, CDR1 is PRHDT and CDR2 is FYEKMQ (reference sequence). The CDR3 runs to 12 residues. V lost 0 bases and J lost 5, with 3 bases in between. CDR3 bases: TGTGCCAGCAGCTTAGGGGAAGATACGCAGTATTTT. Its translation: CASSLGEDTQYF.

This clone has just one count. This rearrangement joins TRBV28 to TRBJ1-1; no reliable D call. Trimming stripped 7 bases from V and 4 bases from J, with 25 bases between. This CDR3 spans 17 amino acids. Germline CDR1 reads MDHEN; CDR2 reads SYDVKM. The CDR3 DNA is TGTGCCAGCACGGTTGCACCCCCCACCTCGGTGGGCACTGAAGCTTTCTTT. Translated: CASTVAPPTSVGTEAFF.

In nucleotides, the CDR3 is TGCGCCAGCAGCCAAGATGGGTGGGACAGGGGGCGGGAGACCCAGTACTTC. Its translation is CASSQDGWDRGRETQYF. The chain joins TRBV4-3 to TRBJ2-5, with 12 bases that match TRBD1. J lost 5 bases, V lost 0 bases, and 7 bases had no gene match. Per the germline V gene, CDR1 is LGHNA and CDR2 is YSLEER. The CDR3 sequence is 17 residues long.

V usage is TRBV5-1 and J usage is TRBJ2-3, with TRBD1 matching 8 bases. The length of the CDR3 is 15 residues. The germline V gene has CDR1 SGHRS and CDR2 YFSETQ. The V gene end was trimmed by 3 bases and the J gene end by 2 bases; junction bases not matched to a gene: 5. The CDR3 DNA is TGCGCCAGCAGCTCCGACAGGGGAGACACAGATACGCAGTATTTT. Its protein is CASSSDRGDTDTQYF.

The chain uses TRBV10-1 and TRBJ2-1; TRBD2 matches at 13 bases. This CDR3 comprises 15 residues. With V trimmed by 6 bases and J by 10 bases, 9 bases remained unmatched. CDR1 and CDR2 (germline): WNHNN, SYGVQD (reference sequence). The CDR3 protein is CASSDGTSGNGEQFF. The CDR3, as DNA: TGCGCCAGCAGCGACGGGACTAGCGGGAATGGGGAGCAGTTCTTC.

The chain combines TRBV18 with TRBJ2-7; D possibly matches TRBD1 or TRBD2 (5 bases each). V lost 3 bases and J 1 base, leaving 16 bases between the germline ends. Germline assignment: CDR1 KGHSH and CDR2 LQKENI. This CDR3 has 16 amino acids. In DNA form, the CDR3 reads TGTGCCAGCTCACCGGGGGTGGCTACTATTTCCTACGAGCAGTACTTC. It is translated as CASSPGVATISYEQYF.

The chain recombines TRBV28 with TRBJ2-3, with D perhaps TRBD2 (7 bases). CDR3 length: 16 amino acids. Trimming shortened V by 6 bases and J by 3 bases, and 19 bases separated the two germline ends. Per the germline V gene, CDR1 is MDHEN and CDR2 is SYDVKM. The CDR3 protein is CASRGRGGAGTDTQYF. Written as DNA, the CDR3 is TGTGCCAGCAGGGGCCGAGGGGGAGCGGGGACAGATACGCAGTATTTT.

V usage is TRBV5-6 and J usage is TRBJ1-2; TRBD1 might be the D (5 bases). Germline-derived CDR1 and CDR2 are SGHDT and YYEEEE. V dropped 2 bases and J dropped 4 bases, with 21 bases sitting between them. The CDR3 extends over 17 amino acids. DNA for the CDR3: TGTGCCAGCAGCTTATCCTCCAGGGTAGTTGATGGCTATGGCTACACCTTC. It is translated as CASSLSSRVVDGYGYTF.

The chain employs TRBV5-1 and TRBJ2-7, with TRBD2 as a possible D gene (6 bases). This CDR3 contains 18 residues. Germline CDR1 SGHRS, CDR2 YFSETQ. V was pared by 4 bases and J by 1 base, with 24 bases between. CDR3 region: CASSPINRRDSKSYEQYF. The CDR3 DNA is TGCGCCAGCAGCCCTATTAACCGGCGGGACTCAAAATCCTACGAGCAGTACTTC.

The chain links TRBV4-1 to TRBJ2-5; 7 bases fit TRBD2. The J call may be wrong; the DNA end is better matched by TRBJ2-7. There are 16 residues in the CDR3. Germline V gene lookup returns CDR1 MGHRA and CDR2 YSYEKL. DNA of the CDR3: TGCGCCAGCAGCCAAGGAGTAGCGGGCTCATCCTACGAGCAGTACTTC. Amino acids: CASSQGVAGSSYEQYF.

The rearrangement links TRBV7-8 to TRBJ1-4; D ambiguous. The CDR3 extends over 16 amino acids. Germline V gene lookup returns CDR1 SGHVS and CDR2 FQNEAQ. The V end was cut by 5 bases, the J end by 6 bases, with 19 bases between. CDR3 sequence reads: CASSPGFAVTDEKLFF. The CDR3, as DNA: TGTGCCAGCAGCCCTGGTTTTGCAGTCACGGATGAAAAACTGTTTTTT.

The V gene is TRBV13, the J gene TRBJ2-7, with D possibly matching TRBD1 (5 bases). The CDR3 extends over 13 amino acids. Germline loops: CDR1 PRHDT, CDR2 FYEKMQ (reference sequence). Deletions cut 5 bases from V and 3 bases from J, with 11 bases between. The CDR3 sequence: CASSHSGYYEQYF. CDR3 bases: TGTGCCAGCAGCCATTCAGGGTACTACGAGCAGTACTTC. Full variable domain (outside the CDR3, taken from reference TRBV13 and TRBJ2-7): AAGVIQSPRHLIKEKRETATLKCYPIPRHDTVYWYQQGPGQDPQFLISFYEKMQSDKGSIPDRFSAQQFSDYHSELNMSSLELGDSALYFCASSHSGYYEQYFGPGTRLTVT.

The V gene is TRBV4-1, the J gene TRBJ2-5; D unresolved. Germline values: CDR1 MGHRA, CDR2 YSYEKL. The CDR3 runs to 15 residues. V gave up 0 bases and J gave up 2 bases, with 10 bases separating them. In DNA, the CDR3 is TGCGCCAGCAGCCAAGAAGGCGTCATTCAAGAGACCCAGTACTTC. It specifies CASSQEGVIQETQYF.

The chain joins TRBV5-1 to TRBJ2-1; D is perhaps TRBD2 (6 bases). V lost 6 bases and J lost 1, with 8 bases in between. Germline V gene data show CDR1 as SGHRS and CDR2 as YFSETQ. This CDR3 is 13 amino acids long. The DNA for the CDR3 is TGCGCCAGCATGCGGGAATCCTACAATGAGCAGTTCTTC. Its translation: CASMRESYNEQFF.

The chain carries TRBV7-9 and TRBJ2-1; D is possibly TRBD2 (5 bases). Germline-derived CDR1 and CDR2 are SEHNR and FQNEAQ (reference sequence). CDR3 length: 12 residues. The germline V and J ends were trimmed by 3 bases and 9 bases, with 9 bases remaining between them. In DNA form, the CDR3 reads TGTGCCAGCAGCTTTTCTAGCACTGAGCAGTTCTTC. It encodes CASSFSSTEQFF.

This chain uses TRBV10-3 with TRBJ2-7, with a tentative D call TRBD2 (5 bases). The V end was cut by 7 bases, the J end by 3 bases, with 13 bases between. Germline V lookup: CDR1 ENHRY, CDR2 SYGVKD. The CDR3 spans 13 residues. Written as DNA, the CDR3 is TGTGCCATCAACGGCGACGGAGGCTACGAGCAGTACTTC. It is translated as CAINGDGGYEQYF.